The clone carrying this T cell receptor beta chain was detected once. Germline CDR1 SGHNT, CDR2 YYREEE (reference sequence). The CDR3 sequence is 19 residues long. V lost 0 bases and J 1 base, leaving 17 bases between the germline ends. This sample was included in a study of cytomegalovirus exposure and HLA in healthy donors. Profiling relied on immunoSEQ multiplex PCR, and the TCRdb table lists in-frame clones only, not all of them. The profile covers tens of thousands of clones, with about 90% appearing a single time and 3.5% to 4% taken by the ten largest. The chain employs TRBV5-4 and TRBJ2-6; D perhaps matches TRBD2 (6 bases). Sequenced: PBMCs. The receptor's source is a woman aged 18 to 35 in good health and CMV-seropositive. The CDR3 reads CASSLGGIGSGSGANVLTF. CDR3 nucleotides: TGTGCCAGCAGCTTGGGGGGGATCGGGAGTGGATCTGGGGCCAACGTCCTGACTTTC. The variable domain in full, with the rest retrieved from reference TRBV5-4 and TRBJ2-6, is ETGVTQSPTHLIKTRGQQVTLRCSSQSGHNTVSWYQQALGQGPQFIFQYYREEENGRGNFPPRFSGLQFPNYSSELNVNALELDDSALYLCASSLGGIGSGSGANVLTFGAGSRLTVL.